This is a list of T cell receptor beta chains from one sample in a study of T-cell memory formation after mild COVID-19. TCRdb reprocessed the 5' RACE reads with MiXCR, giving one entry per CDR3 protein. The sample lists 350,000 or so distinct CDR3 sequences, around 21% seen once, with around an eighth in the top ten. The specimen sequenced was PBMCs or a T cell subset sorted from them (not recorded which). The receptors were sampled from an adult woman who had mild COVID-19 (a few samples of this study predate the infection). Cell type and time point are not known. CDR3s include the opening cysteine and the closing phenylalanine or tryptophan. D genes are given only for firm matches. Where a row states a size, it is once, few, many or the class of an expanded clone; other rows omit it.

abundance	j_gene	v_gene	d_gene	CDR3aa	CDR3nt
few	TRBJ2-1	TRBV11-2	NA	CASSISGPRGNEQFF	TGTGCCAGCAGCATCTCCGGGCCTAGAGGCAATGAGCAGTTCTTC
NA	TRBJ2-1	TRBV4-3	NA	CASSQENNEQFF	TGCGCCAGCAGCCAAGAGAACAATGAGCAGTTCTTC
many	TRBJ2-7	TRBV5-1	NA	CASSREGQIYEQYF	TGCGCCAGCAGCCGGGAGGGACAGATCTACGAGCAGTACTTC
few	TRBJ2-5	TRBV7-9	TRBD2	CASSTQTSGSLETQYF	TGTGCCAGCAGCACCCAGACTAGCGGGAGCTTGGAGACCCAGTACTTC
few	TRBJ2-7	TRBV12-3/TRBV12-4	NA	CASSLGIPYEQYF	TGTGCCAGCAGTTTGGGCATTCCCTACGAGCAGTACTTC
few	TRBJ2-7	TRBV7-9	NA	CASSSAETGFYEQYF	TGTGCCAGCAGCTCCGCGGAGACGGGATTCTACGAGCAGTACTTC
NA	TRBJ2-7	TRBV11-2	NA	CASSRPGYRSYEQYF	TGTGCCAGCAGCCGACCGGGGTATCGGTCCTACGAGCAGTACTTC
NA	TRBJ1-6	TRBV7-2	NA	CASSPAGAVSSPLHF	TGTGCCAGCAGCCCCGCGGGAGCAGTTAGTTCACCCCTCCACTTT
few	TRBJ1-5	TRBV12-3/TRBV12-4	NA	CASTLAGARNQPQHF	TGTGCCAGCACCCTGGCAGGGGCTCGCAATCAGCCCCAGCATTTT
NA	TRBJ2-2	TRBV4-1	NA	CASSKMNTGELFF	TGCGCCAGCAGCAAAATGAACACCGGGGAGCTGTTTTTT
few	TRBJ2-1	TRBV24-1	TRBD1	CATSDFGQAGRFF	TGTGCCACCAGTGATTTCGGACAGGCGGGCAGGTTCTTC
NA	TRBJ2-2	TRBV6-2/TRBV6-3	TRBD2	CASTAGELGGELFF	TGTGCCAGCACCGCGGGGGAACTTGGCGGGGAGCTGTTTTTT
few	TRBJ1-1	TRBV4-2	NA	CASSQDPGVRNTEAFF	TGTGCCAGCAGCCAAGATCCTGGGGTCCGGAACACTGAAGCTTTCTTT
many	TRBJ2-3	TRBV20-1	NA	CSASGANWDTQYF	TGCAGTGCTAGCGGGGCGAACTGGGATACGCAGTATTTT
NA	TRBJ1-1	TRBV7-2	TRBD1	CASSLRQGTPIWSFF	TGTGCCAGCAGCCTCCGACAGGGAACCCCTATTTGGTCTTTCTTT
few	TRBJ2-3	TRBV10-3	TRBD1	CAISDPGQGSTDTQYF	TGTGCCATCAGTGACCCAGGACAGGGGAGCACAGATACGCAGTATTTT
NA	TRBJ1-5	TRBV6-5	TRBD1	CASTQKGARGNQPQHF	TGTGCCAGCACCCAAAAGGGGGCTCGGGGCAATCAGCCCCAGCATTTT
many	TRBJ2-7	TRBV11-2	TRBD2	CASSAGLAGNEQYF	TGTGCCAGCAGCGCCGGACTAGCGGGGAACGAGCAGTACTTC
NA	TRBJ1-2	TRBV20-1	NA	CSARGRDYGYTF	TGCAGTGCTAGGGGCAGAGACTATGGCTACACCTTC